The next 15 T cell receptor beta chains were all read from a single sample in a study of vaccination effects on CD4 cells after COVID-19. The protocol was immunoSEQ multiplex PCR, while the TCRdb copy is restricted to in-frame clones and leaves out a portion. The table lists under 65,000 clones, around 80% of them singletons. Using viral peptide pools, the ViraFEST assay grew out antigen-specific CD4+ T cells prior to sequencing. The authors isolated CD4+ T cells after 9 to 10 days of culture. Their antigens remain unidentified. Here the sequenced sample was CD4+ T cells from PBMCs cultured with HCoV-229E spike peptides, taken before COVID-19 vaccination. The receptor set was obtained from a human donor who received a COVID-19 vaccine.

This clone has more than one count but fewer than ten. The chain uses TRBV28 and TRBJ1-1; the D is unclear. Germline V gene data show CDR1 as MDHEN and CDR2 as SYDVKM. Trimming took off 7 bases at V and 4 bases at J, with 10 bases between the two ends. This CDR3 is built from 12 residues. In DNA form, the CDR3 reads TGTGCCAGCATTCAGGAGGGCACTGAAGCTTTCTTT. This codes for CASIQEGTEAFF.

The V and J genes are TRBV7-2 and TRBJ1-2, with D unresolved. This CDR3 has 13 residues. The V end was cut by 5 bases, the J end by 2 bases, with 9 bases between. Germline-derived CDR1 and CDR2 are SGHTA and FQGNSA. The CDR3 reads CASSIRGNYGYTF. The CDR3 region has the DNA TGTGCCAGCAGCATTCGCGGGAACTATGGCTACACCTTC.

As DNA, the CDR3 is TGTGCCAGCAGCTTAGAACCGGGGCCGGGTTTCAAATCCGTCCTGACTTTC. Its translation: CASSLEPGPGFKSVLTF. The chain links TRBV7-6 to TRBJ2-6; D tentatively fits TRBD1 or TRBD2 (5 bases each). This CDR3 contains 17 residues. Germline lookup yields CDR1 SGHVS and CDR2 FNYEAQ. V dropped 1 base and J dropped 12 bases, with 22 bases sitting between them.

V usage is TRBV7-3 and J usage is TRBJ2-2; no definite D call. The length of the CDR3 is 16 residues. V gave up 2 bases and J gave up 4 bases, with 14 bases separating them. Per germline, CDR1 SGHTA and CDR2 FQGTGA. CDR3 protein: CASSLGSGLPTGELFF. The CDR3 DNA reads TGTGCCAGCAGCTTAGGGTCAGGCCTCCCCACCGGGGAGCTGTTTTTT.

The V and J genes are TRBV18 and TRBJ2-3, with unresolved D. The CDR3 runs to 12 residues. Germline V gives CDR1 KGHSH, CDR2 LQKENI. V lost 5 bases to trimming and J lost 5 bases, with 8 bases between them. The CDR3 spells CASSVTIDTQYF. The CDR3 bases are TGTGCCAGCTCAGTGACAATAGATACGCAGTATTTT. The variable domain in full, completed from reference TRBV18 and TRBJ2-3, reads NAGVMQNPRHLVRRRGQEARLRCSPMKGHSHVYWYRQLPEEGLKFMVYLQKENIIDESGMPKERFSAEFPKEGPSILRIQQVVRGDSAAYFCASSVTIDTQYFGPGTRLTVL.

This clone was counted once. The chain joins TRBV24-1 to TRBJ2-1; D is ambiguous. The V end was cut by 5 bases, the J end by 0 bases, with 10 bases between. This CDR3 contains 15 residues. Germline CDR1 is KGHDR and CDR2 is SFDVKD. The DNA for the CDR3 is TGTGCCACCAGTGGGTGGGGTAGCTCCTACAATGAGCAGTTCTTC. It translates to CATSGWGSSYNEQFF.

The chain combines TRBV19 with TRBJ2-1; the match to TRBD2 covers 10 bases. V lost 8 bases and J lost 7; bases outside the gene matches: 8. Germline CDR1 is LNHDA and CDR2 is SQIVND (reference sequence). There are 14 residues in the CDR3. In DNA form, the CDR3 reads TGTGCCAGTTCATGGACTAGCGGTGGGAATGAGCAGTTCTTC. Amino acid sequence: CASSWTSGGNEQFF.

The rearrangement uses TRBV3-1 (or the pseudogene TRBV3-2) and TRBJ1-1; weak D call: TRBD1 (6 bases). Germline CDR1 is LGHDT and CDR2 is YNNKEL (reference sequence). V lost 6 bases to trimming and J lost 4 bases, with 12 bases between them. The CDR3 contains 13 residues. Here the CDR3 reads CASSFQGSTEAFF. CDR3 nucleotide sequence: TGTGCCAGCAGTTTCCAGGGGAGCACTGAAGCTTTCTTT.

This clone occurred a few times. This chain links TRBV3-1 (or the pseudogene TRBV3-2) with TRBJ1-3; D is ambiguous. Trimming stripped 5 bases from V and 0 bases from J, with 5 bases between. Looked up from germline, CDR1 is LGHDT and CDR2 is YNNKEL (reference sequence). CDR3 size: 13 residues. The CDR3 is CASSTSSGNTIYF. The CDR3 DNA sequence: TGTGCCAGCAGCACATCCTCTGGAAACACCATATATTTT.

This clone occurred once. This chain uses TRBV10-3 with TRBJ2-1; 12 bases match TRBD2. The CDR3 runs to 16 residues. Germline values: CDR1 ENHRY, CDR2 SYGVKD. The V gene end was trimmed by 10 bases and the J gene end by 0 bases; junction bases not matched to a gene: 7. The CDR3 is CATGTSGSVSYNEQFF. The CDR3 bases are TGTGCCACAGGGACTAGCGGGTCAGTCTCCTACAATGAGCAGTTCTTC.

This rearrangement joins TRBV28 to TRBJ1-5; D is uncertain. Trimming shortened V by 2 bases and J by 5 bases, and 1 base separated the two germline ends. The CDR3 runs to 11 residues. Germline assignment: CDR1 MDHEN and CDR2 SYDVKM. For the CDR3, the DNA is TGTGCCAGCAGTTTAGATCAGCCCCAGCATTTT. This gives the protein CASSLDQPQHF.

The J gene is TRBJ2-1, the V gene TRBV3-1 (or the pseudogene TRBV3-2); D call uncertain. The V end was cut by 2 bases, the J end by 7 bases, with 12 bases between. CDR1 and CDR2 from the germline V gene are LGHDT and YNNKEL (reference sequence). The CDR3 covers 14 residues. CDR3 in DNA: TGTGCCAGCAGCCAAAGGGTTTTCGGAAATGAGCAGTTCTTC. This sequence encodes CASSQRVFGNEQFF.

The chain combines TRBV5-4 with TRBJ2-5, with 10 nucleotides matching TRBD2. Germline values: CDR1 SGHNT, CDR2 YYREEE (reference sequence). V lost 0 bases, J lost 1 base, and 9 bases stayed unmatched. The CDR3 consists of 18 residues. The CDR3 DNA reads as TGTGCCAGCAGCTTGGGAAGCGCAAGCGGGGGGGCCCAAGAGACCCAGTACTTC. It translates to CASSLGSASGGAQETQYF.

The V call is TRBV7-9, the J call TRBJ2-4; either TRBD1 or TRBD2 may fit D (6 bases each). V was pared by 5 bases and J by 7 bases, with 12 bases between. The CDR3 contains 13 residues. The germline gives CDR1 SEHNR, CDR2 FQNEAQ (reference sequence). CDR3 amino acids: CASSPGGGNIQYF. The CDR3 coding sequence is TGTGCCAGCAGCCCCGGAGGGGGGAACATTCAGTACTTC.

This chain links TRBV5-1 with TRBJ2-2, with TRBD2 matching 9 bases. J gave up 0 bases and V 3 bases, and 6 bases lay outside the gene matches. This CDR3 is 17 amino acids long. Germline values: CDR1 SGHRS, CDR2 YFSETQ. CDR3 region: CASSSEAGGTNTGELFF. In nucleotides, the CDR3 is TGCGCCAGCAGCTCAGAAGCGGGGGGCACGAACACCGGGGAGCTGTTTTTT.